The clone carrying this TCR beta chain was detected many times. What it binds is not known. Looked up from germline, CDR1 is SGHVS and CDR2 is FQNEAQ. The germline V and J ends were trimmed by 6 bases and 2 bases, with 8 bases remaining between them. The CDR3 is 12 residues long. The data were obtained in a study of T cells in Graves' hyperthyroidism and ophthalmopathy. Study background: Specimen type is peripheral blood, collected at initial diagnosis prior to any treatment. Study-wide points: Separation of ophthalmopathy from stable hyperthyroidism was achieved by a 13 V-J model.

TCR beta CDR3 region amplification was performed from RNA transcripts. With the HTBI primer set, the TCR CDR3 went through a first round of RT-PCR. MiXCR, applied by TCRdb to the multiplex PCR reads, yields one record per CDR3 protein. The table lists 200,000 to 250,000 distinct CDR3 sequences, approximately 23% of them singletons. Subjects with ophthalmopathy showed a Clinical Activity Score no lower than 3, a NOSPECS grade no lower than 4, and a duration shorter than 3 months. The sequence was obtained from a middle-aged woman with Graves' ophthalmopathy. The sequenced sample consisted of blood. The rearrangement links TRBV7-8 to TRBJ2-7, with D perhaps being TRBD1 or TRBD2 (5 bases each). This CDR3 reads CASSWGTYEQYF. CDR3 in DNA: TGTGCCAGCAGTTGGGGGACCTACGAGCAGTACTTC.